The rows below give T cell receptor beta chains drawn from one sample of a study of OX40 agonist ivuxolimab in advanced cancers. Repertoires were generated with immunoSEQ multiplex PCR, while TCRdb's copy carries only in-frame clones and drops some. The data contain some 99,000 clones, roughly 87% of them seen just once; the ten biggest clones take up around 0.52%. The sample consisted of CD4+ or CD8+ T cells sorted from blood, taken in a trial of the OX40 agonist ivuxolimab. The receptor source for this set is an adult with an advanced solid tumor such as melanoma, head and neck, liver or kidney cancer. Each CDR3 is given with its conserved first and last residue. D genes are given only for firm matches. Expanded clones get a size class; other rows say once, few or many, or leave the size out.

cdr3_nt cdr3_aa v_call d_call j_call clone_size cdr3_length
TGTGCCAGCAGCCTGACATGGGGCGATCGGCAGTACTTC CASSLTWGDRQYF TRBV27 . TRBJ2-7 . 13
TGTGCCAGCAGCCCCCGGACAGGGAGGAGGGAAAAACTGTTTTTT CASSPRTGRREKLFF TRBV9 TRBD1 TRBJ1-4 few 15
TGTGCCAGCAGCTTTAGGAGTGGGGGGGCCAACAATGAGCAGTTCTTC CASSFRSGGANNEQFF TRBV5-4 . TRBJ2-1 . 16
TGTGCCAGCAGTCGAGACCCGGGACAGGGGGTCTTC CASSRDPGQGVF TRBV2 TRBD1 TRBJ2-1 . 12
TGTGCCAGCAGGTCCGGGACACGCACAGATACGCAGTATTTT CASRSGTRTDTQYF TRBV28 . TRBJ2-3 . 14
TGTGCCAGCAGCCCATCCACTGGGGCCAACGTCCTGACTTTC CASSPSTGANVLTF TRBV14 . TRBJ2-6 . 14
TGTGCCAGCAGTCGACAGGCTCGCTCAGCGGGGGATAGCACAGATACGCAGTATTTT CASSRQARSAGDSTDTQYF TRBV4-2 TRBD2 TRBJ2-3 . 19
TGTGCCAGCAGTGAGGTGGAGCTCCGACCTCAAGAGACCCAGTACTTC CASSEVELRPQETQYF TRBV6-1 . TRBJ2-5 . 16
TGTGCCAGCAGCGTAAGGAGGGCGGGGGAGCAGTACTTC CASSVRRAGEQYF TRBV7-3 . TRBJ2-7 . 13
TGCGCCAGCAGCTTGGACCCGCGGGTTACAGATACGCAGTATTTT CASSLDPRVTDTQYF TRBV5-1 . TRBJ2-3 . 15
TGTGCCAGCAGCTTGTCCGCAGTCGAAAACACCATATATTTT CASSLSAVENTIYF TRBV5-4 . TRBJ1-3 . 14
TGTGCCAGCAGCCCTAGCTCCTACGAGCAGTACTTC CASSPSSYEQYF TRBV7-9 . TRBJ2-7 . 12
TGTGCCAGCAGCCAATCAGGGGGGTACACCGGGGAGCTGTTTTTT CASSQSGGYTGELFF TRBV4-2 . TRBJ2-2 . 15